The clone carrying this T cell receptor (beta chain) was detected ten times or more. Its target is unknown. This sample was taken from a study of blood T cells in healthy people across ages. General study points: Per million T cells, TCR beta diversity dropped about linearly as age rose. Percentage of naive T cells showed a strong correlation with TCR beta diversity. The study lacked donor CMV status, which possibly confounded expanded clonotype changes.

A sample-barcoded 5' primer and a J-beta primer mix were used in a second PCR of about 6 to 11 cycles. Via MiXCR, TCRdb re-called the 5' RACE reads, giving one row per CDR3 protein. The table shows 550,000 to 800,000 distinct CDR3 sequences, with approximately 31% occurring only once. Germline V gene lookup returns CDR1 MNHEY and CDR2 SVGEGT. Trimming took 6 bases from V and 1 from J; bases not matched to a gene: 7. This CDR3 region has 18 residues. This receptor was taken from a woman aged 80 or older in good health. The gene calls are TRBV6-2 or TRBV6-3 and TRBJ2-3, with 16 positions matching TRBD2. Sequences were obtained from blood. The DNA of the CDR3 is TGTGCCAGCAGCTCCGGGACTAGCGGGGGGGCCCGCACAGATACGCAGTATTTT. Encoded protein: CASSSGTSGGARTDTQYF.